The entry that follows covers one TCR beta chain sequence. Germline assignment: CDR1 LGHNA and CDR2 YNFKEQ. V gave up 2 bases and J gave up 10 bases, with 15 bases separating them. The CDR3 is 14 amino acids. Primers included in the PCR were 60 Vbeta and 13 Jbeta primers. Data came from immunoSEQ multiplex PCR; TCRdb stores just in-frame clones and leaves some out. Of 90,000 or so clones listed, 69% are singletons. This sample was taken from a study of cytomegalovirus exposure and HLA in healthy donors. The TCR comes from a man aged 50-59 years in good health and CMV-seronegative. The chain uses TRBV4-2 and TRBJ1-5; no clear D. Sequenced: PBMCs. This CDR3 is CASSQSPNDRPQHF. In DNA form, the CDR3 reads TGTGCCAGCAGCCAATCCCCTAATGATCGCCCCCAGCATTTT.